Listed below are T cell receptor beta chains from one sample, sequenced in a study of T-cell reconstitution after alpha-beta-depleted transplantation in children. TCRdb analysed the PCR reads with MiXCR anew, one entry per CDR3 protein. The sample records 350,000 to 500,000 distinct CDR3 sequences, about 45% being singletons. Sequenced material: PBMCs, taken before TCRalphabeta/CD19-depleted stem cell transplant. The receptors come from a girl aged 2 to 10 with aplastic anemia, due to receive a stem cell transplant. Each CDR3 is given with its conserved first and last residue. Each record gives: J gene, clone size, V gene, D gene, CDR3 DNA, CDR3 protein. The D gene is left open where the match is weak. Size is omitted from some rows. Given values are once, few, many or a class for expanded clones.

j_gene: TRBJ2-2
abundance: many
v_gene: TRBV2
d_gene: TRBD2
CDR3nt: TGTGCCAGCAGGGGACTAGCGGGGAACACCGGGGAGCTGTTTTTT
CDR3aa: CASRGLAGNTGELFF

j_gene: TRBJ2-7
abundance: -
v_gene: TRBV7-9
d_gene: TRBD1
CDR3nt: TGTGCCAGCAGCTTAAGCGGGACAGGGGGCGGGGAGCAGTACTTC
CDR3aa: CASSLSGTGGGEQYF

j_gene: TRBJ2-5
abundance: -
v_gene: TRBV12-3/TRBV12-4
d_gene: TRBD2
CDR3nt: TGTGCCAGCAGTTTCGGTCCCAGAGCACCCACAAGGCGGGAGAAAGAGACCCAGTACTTC
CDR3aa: CASSFGPRAPTRREKETQYF

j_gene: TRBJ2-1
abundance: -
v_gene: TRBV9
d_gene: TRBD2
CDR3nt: TGTGCCAGCAGCGTAGCCCTAGCGGGAGTGTCCTACAATGAGCAGTTCTTC
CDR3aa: CASSVALAGVSYNEQFF

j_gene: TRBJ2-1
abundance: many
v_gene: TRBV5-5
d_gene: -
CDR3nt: TGTGCCAGCAGCTTAGGGACGGCTGCGATCTTC
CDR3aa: CASSLGTAAIF

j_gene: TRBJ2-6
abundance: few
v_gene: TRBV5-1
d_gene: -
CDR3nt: TGCGCCAGCAGCTTGAGGGGAGGAGGGGCGCAGATTTCTGGGGCCAACGTCCTGACTTTC
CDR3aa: CASSLRGGGAQISGANVLTF

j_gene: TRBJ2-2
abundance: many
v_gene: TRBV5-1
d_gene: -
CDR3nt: TGCGCCAGCAGCGCGGGAAGTTCCACCGGGGAGCTGTTTTTT
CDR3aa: CASSAGSSTGELFF

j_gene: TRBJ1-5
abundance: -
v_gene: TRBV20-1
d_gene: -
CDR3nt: TGCAGTGCTAGACCTAGCGTGGGTAGAAGTCAGCCCCAGCATTTT
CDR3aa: CSARPSVGRSQPQHF

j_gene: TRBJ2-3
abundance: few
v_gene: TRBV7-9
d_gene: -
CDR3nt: TGTGCCAGCCGGGCAGCCGCTAGCACAGATACGCAGTATTTT
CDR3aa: CASRAAASTDTQYF

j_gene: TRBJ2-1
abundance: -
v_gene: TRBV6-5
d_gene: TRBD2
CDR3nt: TGTGCCAGCAGTTACGCATTCGGTAGCGGGATATACAATGAGCAGTTCTTC
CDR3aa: CASSYAFGSGIYNEQFF

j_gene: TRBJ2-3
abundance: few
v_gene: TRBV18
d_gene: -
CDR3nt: TGTGCCAGCTCACCACAAACTAGTGGGACAGATACGCAGTATTTT
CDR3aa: CASSPQTSGTDTQYF

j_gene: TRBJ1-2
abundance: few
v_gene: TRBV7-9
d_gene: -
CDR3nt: TGTGCCAGCAGCCCCCCCAACGTGAACTATGGCTACACCTTC
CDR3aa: CASSPPNVNYGYTF

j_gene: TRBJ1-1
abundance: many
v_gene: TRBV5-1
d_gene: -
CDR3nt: TGCGCCAGCAGCTTGACAGGACCGCCCACTGAAGCTTTCTTT
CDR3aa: CASSLTGPPTEAFF

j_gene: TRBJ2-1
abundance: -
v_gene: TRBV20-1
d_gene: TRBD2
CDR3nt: TGCATTGCTACCCCGGGACTAGCAGTCGATGAGCAGTTCTTC
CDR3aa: CIATPGLAVDEQFF

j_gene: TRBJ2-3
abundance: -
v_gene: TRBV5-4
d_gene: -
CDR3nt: TGTGCCAGCAGCTTGGAAGGGACCGTGGATACGCAGTATTTT
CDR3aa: CASSLEGTVDTQYF

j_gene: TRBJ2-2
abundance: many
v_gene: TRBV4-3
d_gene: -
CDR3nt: TGCGCCAGCAGCCATAGAAGCGGAACAAACACCGGGGAGCTGTTTTTT
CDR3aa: CASSHRSGTNTGELFF

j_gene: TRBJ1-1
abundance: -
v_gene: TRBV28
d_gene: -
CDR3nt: TGTGCCAGCAGTTTTGCAGGGGTGAGAGCTTTCTTT
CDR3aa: CASSFAGVRAFF

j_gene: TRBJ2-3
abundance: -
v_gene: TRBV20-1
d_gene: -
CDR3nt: TGCAGTGCTAGCCGAAGGACAGCTACAGATACGCAGTATTTT
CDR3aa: CSASRRTATDTQYF

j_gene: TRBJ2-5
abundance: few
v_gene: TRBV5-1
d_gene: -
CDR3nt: TGCGCCAGCAGGTATAAGGGCGGACCCAGGTCCCAGTACTTC
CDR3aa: CASRYKGGPRSQYF

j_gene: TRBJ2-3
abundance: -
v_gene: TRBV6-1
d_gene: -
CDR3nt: TGTGCCAGCAGTGCCCAGCTCGGAGCAGATACGCAGTATTTT
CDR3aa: CASSAQLGADTQYF

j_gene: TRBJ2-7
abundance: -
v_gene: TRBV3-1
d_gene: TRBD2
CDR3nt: TGTGCCAGCAGCGGCCCTAGCGGGGCCTACGAGCAGTACTTC
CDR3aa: CASSGPSGAYEQYF

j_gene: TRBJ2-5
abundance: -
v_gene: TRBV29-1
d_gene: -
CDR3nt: TGCAGCGTTGAAGAAAGGACGACGGGGGCTTTGTACCAAGAGACCCAGTACTTC
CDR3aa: CSVEERTTGALYQETQYF

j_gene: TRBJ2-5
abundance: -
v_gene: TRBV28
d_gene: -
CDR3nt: TGTGCCAGCAGTTTTACGGCCACCTCGTACTTC
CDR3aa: CASSFTATSYF

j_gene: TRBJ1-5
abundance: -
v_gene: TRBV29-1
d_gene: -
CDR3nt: TGCAGCGTTGAAGGACATCCCGGTCAGCCCCAGCATTTT
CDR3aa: CSVEGHPGQPQHF

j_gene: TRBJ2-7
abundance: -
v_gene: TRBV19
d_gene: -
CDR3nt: TGTGCCAGTAGTATACAGGGCAGCTCCTACGAGCAGTACTTC
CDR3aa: CASSIQGSSYEQYF

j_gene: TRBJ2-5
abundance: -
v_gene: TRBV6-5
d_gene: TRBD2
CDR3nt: TGTGCCAGCAGTTTCCCCCCAACTAGCGGCCAAGAGACCCAGTACTTC
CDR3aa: CASSFPPTSGQETQYF

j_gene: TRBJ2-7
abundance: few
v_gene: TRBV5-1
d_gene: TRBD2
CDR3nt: TGCGCCAGCAGCCCCCCTTCGGGACTAGCGGGAGGCGACGAGCAGTACTTC
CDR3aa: CASSPPSGLAGGDEQYF

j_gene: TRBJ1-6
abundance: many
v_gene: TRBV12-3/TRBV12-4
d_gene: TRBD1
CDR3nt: TGTGCCAGCAACCTACAGGGGAAAGGGTCACCCCTCCACTTT
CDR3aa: CASNLQGKGSPLHF

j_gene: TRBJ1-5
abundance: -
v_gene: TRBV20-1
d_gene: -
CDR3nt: TGCAGTGCTGTCCTCACAGGGCAGCCCCAGCATTTT
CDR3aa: CSAVLTGQPQHF

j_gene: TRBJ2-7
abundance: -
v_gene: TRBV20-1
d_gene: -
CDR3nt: TGCAGTGCCATAGTGGCGCAGGGCCCATCCTACGAGCAGTACTTC
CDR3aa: CSAIVAQGPSYEQYF

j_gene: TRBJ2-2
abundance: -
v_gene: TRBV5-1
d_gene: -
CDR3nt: TGCGCCAGCAAAGGCGGTAACACCGGGGAGCTGTTTTTT
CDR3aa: CASKGGNTGELFF

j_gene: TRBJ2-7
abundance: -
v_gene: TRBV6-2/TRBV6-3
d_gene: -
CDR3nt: TGTGCCAGCAGTTACCGTCCGGGACAACCAGTATCCTACGAGCAGTACTTC
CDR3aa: CASSYRPGQPVSYEQYF

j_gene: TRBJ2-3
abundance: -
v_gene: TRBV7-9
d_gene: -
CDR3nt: TGTGCCAGCAGCACTACAGATCATACGCAGTATTTT
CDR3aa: CASSTTDHTQYF

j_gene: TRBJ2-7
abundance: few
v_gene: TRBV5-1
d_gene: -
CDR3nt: TGCGCCAGCAGCTCGGGTGGGACAATCTACGAGCAGTACTTC
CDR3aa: CASSSGGTIYEQYF

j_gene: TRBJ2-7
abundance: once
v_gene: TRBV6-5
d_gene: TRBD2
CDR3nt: TGTGCCAGCAGTTCCAACTATGGAGGGGCGGGGGGAGTCTACGAGCAGTACTTC
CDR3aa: CASSSNYGGAGGVYEQYF

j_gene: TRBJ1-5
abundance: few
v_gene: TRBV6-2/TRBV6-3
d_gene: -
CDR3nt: TGTGCCAGCAGAAGGTTACTGGGTCAGCCCCAGCATTTT
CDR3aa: CASRRLLGQPQHF

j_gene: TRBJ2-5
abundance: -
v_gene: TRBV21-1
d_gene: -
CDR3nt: TGTGCCAGCAGCAAAACCCGTTACGGCAAGGGGGAAGAGACCCAGTACTTC
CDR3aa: CASSKTRYGKGEETQYF

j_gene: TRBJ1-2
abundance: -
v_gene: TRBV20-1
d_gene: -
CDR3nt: TGCAGTGCGGGAATGGGGCAGGGGGGCTACACCTTC
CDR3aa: CSAGMGQGGYTF

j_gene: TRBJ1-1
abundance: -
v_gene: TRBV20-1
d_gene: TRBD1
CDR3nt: TGCAGTGCTAGAGCGGCCTCAGGGGGTTTGAACACTGAAGCTTTCTTT
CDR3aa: CSARAASGGLNTEAFF

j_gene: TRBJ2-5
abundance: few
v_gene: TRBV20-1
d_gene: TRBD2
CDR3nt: TGCAGTGCTAGGAGACCCAGCGGGGGGTCAGAGACCCAGTACTTC
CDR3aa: CSARRPSGGSETQYF

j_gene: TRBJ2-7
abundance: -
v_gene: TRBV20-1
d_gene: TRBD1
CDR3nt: TGCAGTGCTATCTATCCGGGACAGGTCGACGAGCAGTACTTC
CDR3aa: CSAIYPGQVDEQYF

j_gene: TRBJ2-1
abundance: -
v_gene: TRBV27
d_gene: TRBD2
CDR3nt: TGTGCCAGTAGGACCTTCGGGGGGGCTTTTTACAATGAGCAGTTCTTC
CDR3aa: CASRTFGGAFYNEQFF

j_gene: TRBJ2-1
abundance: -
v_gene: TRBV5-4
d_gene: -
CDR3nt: TGTGCCAGCAGCTTATTGGGGCGAGGGGCCTACAATGAGCAGTTCTTC
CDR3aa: CASSLLGRGAYNEQFF

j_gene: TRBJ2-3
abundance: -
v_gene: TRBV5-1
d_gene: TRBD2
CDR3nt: TGCGCCAGCAGCTTGGGGGGACTAGCGGGAGGCACAGATACGCAGTATTTT
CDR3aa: CASSLGGLAGGTDTQYF

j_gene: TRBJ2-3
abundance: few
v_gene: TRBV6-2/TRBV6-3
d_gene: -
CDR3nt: TGTGCCAGCAGAGGGTGGACTGTCACAGATACGCAGTATTTT
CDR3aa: CASRGWTVTDTQYF

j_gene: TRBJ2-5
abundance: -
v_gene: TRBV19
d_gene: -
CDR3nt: TGTGCCAGTAGTGAGACTAGTCGCCGGAAGGCGACCCAGTACTTC
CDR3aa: CASSETSRRKATQYF

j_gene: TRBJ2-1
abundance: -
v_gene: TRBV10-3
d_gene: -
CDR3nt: TGTGCCATCAGTGAGTCGTCGGAGAATGAGCAGTTCTTC
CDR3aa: CAISESSENEQFF

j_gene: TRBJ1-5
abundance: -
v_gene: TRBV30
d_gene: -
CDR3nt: TGTGCCTGGAGTGTAGGGGGGGGAAGCAATCAGCCCCAGCATTTT
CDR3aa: CAWSVGGGSNQPQHF

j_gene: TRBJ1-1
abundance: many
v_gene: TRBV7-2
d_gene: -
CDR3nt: TGTGCCAGCTTGCGGCAGGCAATGAACACTGAAGCTTTCTTT
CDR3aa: CASLRQAMNTEAFF

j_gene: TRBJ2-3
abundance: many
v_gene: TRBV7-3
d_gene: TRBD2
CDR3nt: TGTGCCAGCAGCCTTCTAGCGGCCGGCACAGATACGCAGTATTTT
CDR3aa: CASSLLAAGTDTQYF

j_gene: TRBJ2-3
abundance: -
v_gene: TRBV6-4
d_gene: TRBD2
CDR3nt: TGTGCCAGCAGGATAGCGGGGGGGAGCACAGATACGCAGTATTTT
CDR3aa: CASRIAGGSTDTQYF

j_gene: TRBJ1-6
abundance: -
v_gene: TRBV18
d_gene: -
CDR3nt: TGTGCCAGCTCGCCCGACTGGAGGAATTCACCCCTCCACTTT
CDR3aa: CASSPDWRNSPLHF

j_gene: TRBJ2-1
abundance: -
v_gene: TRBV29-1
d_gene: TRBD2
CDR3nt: TGCAGCGTTGCGTGGACTAGCGGGGGGGCCTCTGAGCAGTTCTTC
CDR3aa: CSVAWTSGGASEQFF

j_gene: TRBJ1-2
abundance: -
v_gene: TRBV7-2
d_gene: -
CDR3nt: TGTGCCAGCAGCTTAGTGGCACAGGGAGGCGGCTACACCTTC
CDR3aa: CASSLVAQGGGYTF